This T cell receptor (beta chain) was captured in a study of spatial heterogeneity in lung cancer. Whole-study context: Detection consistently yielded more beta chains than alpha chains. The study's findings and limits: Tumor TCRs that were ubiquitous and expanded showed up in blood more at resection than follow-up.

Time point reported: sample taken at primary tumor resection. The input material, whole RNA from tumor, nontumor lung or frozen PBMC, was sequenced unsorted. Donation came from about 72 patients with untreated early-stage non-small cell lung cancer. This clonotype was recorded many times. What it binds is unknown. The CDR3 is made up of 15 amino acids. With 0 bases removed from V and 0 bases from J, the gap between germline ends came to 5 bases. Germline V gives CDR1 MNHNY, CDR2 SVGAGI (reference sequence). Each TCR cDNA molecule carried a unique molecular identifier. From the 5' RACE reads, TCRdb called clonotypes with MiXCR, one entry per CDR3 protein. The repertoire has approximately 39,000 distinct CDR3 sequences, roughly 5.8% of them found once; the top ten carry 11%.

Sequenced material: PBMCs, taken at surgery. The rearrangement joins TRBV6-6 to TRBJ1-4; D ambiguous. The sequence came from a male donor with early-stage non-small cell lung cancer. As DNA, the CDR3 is TGTGCCAGCAGTTACTCTAGGGCAACTAATGAAAAACTGTTTTTT. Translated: CASSYSRATNEKLFF.